This T cell receptor (beta chain) was found in a study of blood T cell repertoires in COVID-19. Study information: The cDNA or gDNA used as material had been derived from T cells, B-cell-depleted T cells, or PBMCs.

TCRdb's table, derived via immunoSEQ multiplex PCR, lists solely in-frame clones and lacks some. The sample lists around 49,000 clones, approximately 82% occurring once. Researchers sorted participants into cohorts using their self-reported clinical history. CDR1 is SGHRS and CDR2 is YFSETQ in the germline V gene. CDR3 length: 15 amino acids. V lost 4 bases, J lost 0 bases, and 13 bases lay in between. The receptor was isolated from a woman aged 45-65 years with acute COVID-19. The V and J genes are TRBV5-1 and TRBJ1-2, with D perhaps TRBD1 (5 bases). Sequenced material: PBMCs or T cells enriched from blood (not recorded which). The CDR3 region is CASSPDSHPNYGYTF. In DNA form, the CDR3 reads TGCGCCAGCAGCCCAGACAGCCATCCTAACTATGGCTACACCTTC.